These 9 T cell receptor beta chains were all obtained from the same sample, sequenced in a study of T cells in localized non-small cell lung cancer. Some clones are missing from TCRdb's copy, which holds only in-frame ones; the method was immunoSEQ multiplex PCR. Here the sample spans around 15,000 clones, roughly 91% being singletons. The source material was peripheral blood, sampled before any cancer treatment. All receptors come from a male donor at least 60 years old with stage II squamous cell lung carcinoma.

The chain has TRBV28 and TRBJ2-2; 7 positions match TRBD2. The CDR3 spans 15 residues. CDR1 is MDHEN and CDR2 is SYDVKM in the germline V gene. V lost 3 bases to trimming and J lost 3 bases; unmatched junction nucleotides: 4. The CDR3 DNA follows: TGTGCCAGCAGTTTTGGGGGGGACCACACCGGGGAGCTGTTTTTT. Its translation: CASSFGGDHTGELFF.

The V gene is TRBV11-2, the J gene TRBJ2-3; D is possibly TRBD2 (5 bases). V was clipped by 5 bases and J by 0 bases, with 9 bases between them. The CDR3 covers 14 residues. The germline gives CDR1 SGHAT, CDR2 FQNNGV. The CDR3 DNA is TGTGCCAGCAGCAAAGCGGCTAGCACAGATACGCAGTATTTT. Protein product: CASSKAASTDTQYF.

This clone was seen a few times. The chain has TRBV29-1 and TRBJ1-5; 7 bases match TRBD1. This CDR3 is built from 13 residues. J was trimmed by 3 bases and V by 7 bases; bases with no gene match: 6. In germline, CDR1 is SQVTM, CDR2 ANQGSEA. The CDR3 spells CSAGGGFNQPQHF. In nucleotides, the CDR3 is TGCAGCGCAGGGGGGGGTTTCAATCAGCCCCAGCATTTT.

CDR3 region: CASSPTGPGELFF. CDR3 nucleotides: TGTGCCAGCAGCCCCACGGGGCCCGGGGAGCTGTTTTTT. This rearrangement joins TRBV7-2 to TRBJ2-2; possibly TRBD1 or TRBD2 for D (5 bases each). Per germline, CDR1 SGHTA and CDR2 FQGNSA. This CDR3 has 13 amino acids. With 5 bases removed from V and 6 bases from J, the gap between germline ends came to 10 bases.

V and J are TRBV7-2 and TRBJ2-3; 10 bases line up with TRBD2. The CDR3 is 17 residues long. Germline-derived CDR1 and CDR2 are SGHTA and FQGNSA. V gave up 6 bases and J gave up 3 bases; unmatched junction bases: 12. The DNA of the CDR3 is TGTGCCAGCAGTTACAGGGCTCTAGCGGGAGTAACAGATACGCAGTATTTT. Translated: CASSYRALAGVTDTQYF.

The chain has TRBV5-1 and TRBJ1-5, with TRBD1 as a possible D gene (5 bases). Germline CDR1 and CDR2: SGHRS and YFSETQ. V shed 2 bases and J shed 6 bases, with 15 bases lying between them. The CDR3 is made up of 15 amino acids. The CDR3 is CASSFGQGGSQPQHF. DNA for the CDR3: TGCGCCAGCAGCTTCGGGCAGGGAGGGAGTCAGCCCCAGCATTTT.

This chain connects TRBV19 to TRBJ2-4; tentative D call: TRBD2 (5 bases). The V gene's germline CDR1 is LNHDA and CDR2 SQIVND (reference sequence). The CDR3 is 11 amino acids. Trimming pared 7 bases from V and 6 bases from J, leaving 7 bases between. This CDR3 reads CASIGRNIQYF. DNA of the CDR3: TGTGCCAGTATAGGGAGAAACATTCAGTACTTC.

The CDR3 sequence: CASSLGRNTEAFF. The CDR3 DNA sequence: TGCGCCAGCAGCTTGGGGCGGAACACTGAAGCTTTCTTT. The chain links TRBV5-1 to TRBJ1-1, with no clear D. V was clipped by 0 bases and J by 1 base, with 4 bases between them. Per germline, CDR1 SGHRS and CDR2 YFSETQ. This CDR3 has 13 residues.

The gene calls are TRBV4-1 and TRBJ2-7; no reliable D call. Between the trimmed V and J ends, which lost 0 bases and 10 bases, there was a span of 10 bases. The CDR3 loop spans 12 amino acids. Germline CDR1 is MGHRA and CDR2 is YSYEKL. CDR3 DNA sequence: TGCGCCAGCAGCCAAGAAGGGCCAGTTCAGTACTTC. Its protein product is CASSQEGPVQYF.